A single sample is the source of the 28 T cell receptor beta chains below, sequenced in a study of T-cell memory formation after mild COVID-19. TCRdb itself ran the 5' RACE reads through MiXCR, one entry per CDR3 protein. The data contain under 350,000 distinct CDR3 sequences, under 20% of them singletons. The specimen was PBMCs or a T cell subset sorted from them (not recorded which). The receptor set was obtained from a man aged 18 to 29 who had mild COVID-19 (a few samples of this study predate the infection). Cell type and time point are not known.

In this sample, this clonotype turned up a few times. The V gene is TRBV18, the J gene TRBJ2-7; the D is unclear. The CDR3 loop spans 12 amino acids. CDR1 and CDR2 from the germline V gene are KGHSH and LQKENI. V was trimmed by 5 bases and J by 0 bases, leaving 5 bases between them. The CDR3 DNA is TGTGCCAGCTCATCCAGCTCCTACGAGCAGTACGTC. Protein product: CASSSSSYEQYV.

V usage is TRBV27 and J usage is TRBJ1-2, with TRBD1 identical over 10 bases. The germline gives CDR1 MNHEY, CDR2 SMNVEV (reference sequence). V was pared by 6 bases and J by 4 bases, with 5 bases of the junction left unmatched. The CDR3 loop spans 14 amino acids. CDR3 amino acids: CASRGTGAFYGYTF. The CDR3 coding sequence is TGTGCCAGCAGAGGGACAGGGGCCTTCTATGGCTACACCTTC.

The CDR3 coding sequence is TGTGCCATCCAAGGGACCTCTTCGGCCGGCTACACCTTC. It encodes CAIQGTSSAGYTF. The chain is built from TRBV10-3 and TRBJ1-2, with D perhaps matching TRBD1 (5 bases). The CDR3 extends over 13 amino acids. The germline V gene has CDR1 ENHRY and CDR2 SYGVKD. V was trimmed by 8 bases and J by 8 bases, leaving 18 bases between them.

This clonotype has more than one count but fewer than ten. The rearrangement joins TRBV7-2 to TRBJ2-7; TRBD1 or TRBD2 may be the D gene (6 bases each). CDR1 and CDR2 from the germline V gene are SGHTA and FQGNSA. The CDR3 runs to 15 residues. V was cut by 3 bases and J by 1 base, with 13 bases left in between. The CDR3 DNA follows: TGTGCCAGCAGCTTCCTAGGGGGGATGTCCTACGAGCAGTACTTC. This gives the protein CASSFLGGMSYEQYF.

This clonotype was found many times. The genes are TRBV4-3 and TRBJ1-5, with no clear D. V dropped 3 bases and J dropped 4 bases, with 10 bases sitting between them. This CDR3 contains 14 residues. The germline CDR1 and CDR2 sequences are LGHNA and YSLEER. The CDR3 region is CASSHGLGNQPQHF. CDR3 DNA: TGCGCCAGCAGCCACGGACTAGGGAATCAGCCCCAGCATTTT.

This clonotype appeared a few times. This chain uses TRBV20-1 with TRBJ2-7, with D unresolved. The V and J ends lost 3 bases and 5 bases respectively, with 14 bases between them. Germline V gives CDR1 DFQATT, CDR2 SNEGSKA (reference sequence). The CDR3 length is 13 residues. The CDR3 nucleotides are TGCAGTGCTAGGATAACCACACCCGACGAGCAGTACTTC. It encodes CSARITTPDEQYF.

This clonotype came up a few times. This chain uses TRBV4-1 with TRBJ2-4; 9 bases match TRBD2. The germline CDR1 and CDR2 sequences are MGHRA and YSYEKL. J lost 7 bases, V lost 3 bases, and 4 bases had no gene match. CDR3 length: 14 amino acids. The CDR3 region has the DNA TGCGCCAGCAGCCAGTTCACTAGCGGGAACATTCAGTACTTC. It codes for CASSQFTSGNIQYF.

The chain links TRBV7-7 to TRBJ2-1; D gene unclear. CDR1 is SSHAT, CDR2 FNYEAQ, per germline (reference sequence). This CDR3 contains 15 residues. The V end was cut by 5 bases, the J end by 1 base, with 12 bases between. The CDR3 protein is CASSPHISSYNEQFF. The CDR3 nucleotides are TGTGCCAGCAGCCCTCATATATCTTCCTACAATGAGCAGTTCTTC.

The sample holds a few counts of this clonotype. The rearrangement uses TRBV29-1 and TRBJ2-7; either TRBD1 or TRBD2 may fit D (5 bases each). V shed 0 bases and J shed 6 bases, with 15 bases lying between them. In germline, CDR1 is SQVTM, CDR2 ANQGSEA. The CDR3 covers 14 residues. The CDR3 here is CSVEESAEGTEQYF. CDR3 coding DNA: TGCAGCGTTGAAGAGTCGGCCGAGGGGACCGAGCAGTACTTC.

A few counts support this clonotype. The chain combines TRBV11-2 with TRBJ2-3, with 7 bases that match TRBD1. With V trimmed by 4 bases and J by 0 bases, 7 bases remained unmatched. The CDR3 covers 16 residues. In germline, CDR1 is SGHAT, CDR2 FQNNGV. In DNA, the CDR3 is TGTGCCAGCAGCTCTTTGGACAGGACGAGCACAGATACGCAGTATTTT. Translated: CASSSLDRTSTDTQYF. Based on the CDR3 plus reference TRBV11-2 and TRBJ2-3, the full variable domain is EAGVAQSPRYKIIEKRQSVAFWCNPISGHATLYWYQQILGQGPKLLIQFQNNGVVDDSQLPKDRFSAERLKGVDSTLKIQPAKLEDSAVYLCASSSLDRTSTDTQYFGPGTRLTVL.

The chain is built from TRBV7-2 and TRBJ2-3, with a weak D call TRBD2 (5 bases). V dropped 5 bases and J dropped 6 bases, with 9 bases sitting between them. The CDR3 is 12 residues long. CDR1 SGHTA and CDR2 FQGNSA come from the germline V gene. This CDR3 is CASSPAADTQYF. The CDR3 DNA reads as TGTGCCAGCAGCCCAGCGGCGGATACGCAGTATTTT.

The chain couples TRBV4-3 to TRBJ2-1, with D possibly being TRBD1 (5 bases). Germline-derived CDR1 and CDR2 are LGHNA and YSLEER. The germline V and J ends were trimmed by 0 bases and 6 bases, with 15 bases remaining between them. This CDR3 is 16 amino acids long. In nucleotides, the CDR3 is TGCGCCAGCAGCCAAGATTGGGGTCAGGGTGTCAATGAGCAGTTCTTC. Amino acid sequence: CASSQDWGQGVNEQFF.

The chain links TRBV29-1 to TRBJ2-7; D remains ambiguous. Germline V lookup: CDR1 SQVTM, CDR2 ANQGSEA. There are 14 residues in the CDR3. With 0 bases removed from V and 0 bases from J, the gap between germline ends came to 9 bases. The CDR3 is CSVEDTYSSYEQYF. CDR3 DNA: TGCAGCGTTGAAGATACTTACAGCTCCTACGAGCAGTACTTC.

The chain uses TRBV25-1 and TRBJ2-7; TRBD1 is a possible D gene (5 bases). V lost 5 bases, J lost 3 bases, and 17 bases lay in between. Germline CDR1 reads MGHDK; CDR2 reads SYGVNS. The CDR3 consists of 15 residues. The CDR3 nucleotides are TGTGCCAGCAGTCGAGGTCAGGGATTAAACTACGAGCAGTACTTC. Amino acids: CASSRGQGLNYEQYF.

The chain carries TRBV5-1 and TRBJ2-1; no definite D call. V lost 6 bases, J lost 10 bases, and 14 bases lay in between. The CDR3 contains 12 residues. Germline-derived CDR1 and CDR2 are SGHRS and YFSETQ. The CDR3 nucleotides are TGCGCCAGCACGACCCACCTGGGGGAGCAGTTCTTC. It specifies CASTTHLGEQFF.

This clonotype was found a few times. The V gene is TRBV6-6, the J gene TRBJ1-5; 8 bases match TRBD1. Trimming took 5 bases from V and 7 from J; bases not matched to a gene: 7. CDR1 and CDR2 from the germline V gene are MNHNY and SVGAGI (reference sequence). There are 14 residues in the CDR3. CDR3 loop: CASSQRQGKQPQHF. In DNA form, the CDR3 reads TGTGCCAGCAGTCAAAGACAGGGGAAACAGCCCCAGCATTTT.

This clonotype was recorded a few times. This chain connects TRBV5-1 to TRBJ1-2; D is unclear. The CDR3 has 14 residues. Germline-derived CDR1 and CDR2 are SGHRS and YFSETQ. V was pared by 4 bases and J by 2 bases, with 12 bases between. In nucleotides, the CDR3 is TGCGCCAGCAGCCTGTGGACGGAGAACTATGGCTACACCTTC. Translating gives CASSLWTENYGYTF.

The V and J genes are TRBV2 and TRBJ1-5, with D maybe TRBD1 (5 bases). The ends were cut back, 5 bases at V and 7 bases at J, with 21 bases in the middle. This CDR3 is 16 amino acids long. Looked up from germline, CDR1 is SNHLY and CDR2 is FYNNEI. The CDR3 coding sequence is TGTGCCAGCAGTAAAGGCGGGGGGGTTGACCGGCAGCCCCAGCATTTT. Translation: CASSKGGGVDRQPQHF.

This clonotype was observed a few times. V gene TRBV7-2 combines with J gene TRBJ2-1; 10 bases line up with TRBD2. The V and J ends lost 6 bases and 0 bases, in that order; junction bases with no gene match: 8. The germline gives CDR1 SGHTA, CDR2 FQGNSA. There are 17 residues in the CDR3. The CDR3 spells CASRSSGRKSSYNEQFF. The CDR3 nucleotides are TGTGCCAGCAGGTCTAGCGGGAGAAAAAGCTCCTACAATGAGCAGTTCTTC.

Only a few counts were recorded for this clonotype. V usage is TRBV4-3 and J usage is TRBJ1-2, with 7 nucleotides matching TRBD1. V dropped 6 bases and J dropped 8; count of bases not matched to a gene: 9. CDR3 length: 13 amino acids. In germline, CDR1 is LGHNA, CDR2 YSLEER. The CDR3 coding sequence is TGCGCCAGCAGGGGCGACAGGGCAGGCGGCTACACCTTC. Residues: CASRGDRAGGYTF.

The CDR3 DNA follows: TGTGCCATCAGTGAGTCCCGGGATTCGGGCCTACGCACTGAAGCTTTCTTT. It yields the protein CAISESRDSGLRTEAFF. The chain employs TRBV10-3 and TRBJ1-1; D unresolved. With 0 bases removed from V and 4 bases from J, the gap between germline ends came to 18 bases. CDR1 is ENHRY and CDR2 is SYGVKD in the germline V gene. The CDR3 is 17 amino acids.

A few counts support this clonotype. The J gene is TRBJ2-3, the V gene TRBV6-5; D remains ambiguous. Germline loops: CDR1 MNHEY, CDR2 SVGAGI. The CDR3 is 14 residues long. Trimming removed 5 bases from V and 2 bases from J, with 11 bases in between. This CDR3 reads CASSNGLFTDTQYF. CDR3 nucleotide sequence: TGTGCCAGCAGTAATGGGTTATTCACAGATACGCAGTATTTT.

The rearrangement links TRBV4-3 to TRBJ2-6, with D possibly TRBD1 on 6 matching bases. The germline V gene encodes CDR1 LGHNA and CDR2 YSLEER. The CDR3 is made up of 17 amino acids. V dropped 0 bases and J dropped 0 bases, with 9 bases sitting between them. CDR3: CASSQDATGSGANVLTF. The CDR3 nucleotides are TGCGCCAGCAGCCAAGATGCGACAGGCTCTGGGGCCAACGTCCTGACTTTC.

V usage is TRBV7-9 and J usage is TRBJ2-7, with 7 bases fitting TRBD2. The V gene's germline CDR1 is SEHNR and CDR2 FQNEAQ (reference sequence). The CDR3 spans 15 residues. Unmatched junction bases numbered 8, after V lost 1 base and J lost 5 bases. The CDR3 nucleotides read TGTGCCAGCAGCTTAGGCCCATGGGAGGGAAACGAGCAGTACTTC. Translating it yields CASSLGPWEGNEQYF.

This clonotype turned up a few times. The V call is TRBV29-1, the J call TRBJ2-3; TRBD1 agrees at 11 bases. The V segment lost 7 bases and the J segment 5 bases; nucleotides outside the gene matches: 8. Germline V gene lookup returns CDR1 SQVTM and CDR2 ANQGSEA. This CDR3 is built from 14 residues. The CDR3 DNA follows: TGCAGCGACATACGGACAGGGGGCCGAGATACGCAGTATTTT. This sequence encodes CSDIRTGGRDTQYF.

This clonotype appeared many times. The V call is TRBV7-2, the J call TRBJ2-5; D remains unclear. Trimming took off 4 bases at V and 5 bases at J, with 14 bases between the two ends. The CDR3 contains 14 residues. The germline gives CDR1 SGHTA, CDR2 FQGNSA. This CDR3 is CASSYRFGSETQYF. The CDR3 nucleotides are TGTGCCAGCAGCTACCGATTTGGGTCGGAGACCCAGTACTTC.

This clonotype was counted between two and nine times. The V call is TRBV7-2, the J call TRBJ2-5, with 10 bases that match TRBD2. The V segment lost 8 bases and the J segment 2 bases; nucleotides outside the gene matches: 8. The CDR3 has 15 amino acids. The germline V gene encodes CDR1 SGHTA and CDR2 FQGNSA. The CDR3 DNA reads as TGTGCCAGCGGTAGCGGGGGGACTAGACAAGAGACCCAGTACTTC. This encodes CASGSGGTRQETQYF.

The chain carries TRBV6-5 and TRBJ2-5; a weak D match, TRBD2 (6 bases). Trimming cost V 0 bases and J 5 bases, with 16 bases left between them. Germline CDR1 is MNHEY and CDR2 is SVGAGI. The CDR3 has 16 residues. The CDR3 is CASSYSGLLRAETQYF. CDR3 DNA: TGTGCCAGCAGTTACTCGGGACTGCTCAGGGCGGAGACCCAGTACTTC.